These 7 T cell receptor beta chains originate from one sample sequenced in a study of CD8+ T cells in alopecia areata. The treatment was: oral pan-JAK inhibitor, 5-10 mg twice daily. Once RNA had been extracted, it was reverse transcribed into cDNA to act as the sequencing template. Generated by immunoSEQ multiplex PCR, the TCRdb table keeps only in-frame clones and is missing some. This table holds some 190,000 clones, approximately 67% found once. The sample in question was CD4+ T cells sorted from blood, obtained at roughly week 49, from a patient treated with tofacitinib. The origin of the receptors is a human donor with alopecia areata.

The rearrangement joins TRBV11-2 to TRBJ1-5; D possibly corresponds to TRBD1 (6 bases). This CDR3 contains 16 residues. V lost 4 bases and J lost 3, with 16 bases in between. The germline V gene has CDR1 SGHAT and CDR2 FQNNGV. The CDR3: CASSSGQGPFNQPQHF. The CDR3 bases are TGTGCCAGCAGCTCCGGCCAGGGGCCGTTCAATCAGCCCCAGCATTTT.

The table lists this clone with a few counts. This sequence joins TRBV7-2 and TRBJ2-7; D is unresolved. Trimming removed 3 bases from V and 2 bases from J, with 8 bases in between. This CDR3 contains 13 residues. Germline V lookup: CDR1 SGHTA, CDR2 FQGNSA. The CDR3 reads CASSFLPTYEQYF. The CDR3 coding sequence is TGTGCCAGCAGCTTCCTACCCACCTACGAGCAGTACTTC. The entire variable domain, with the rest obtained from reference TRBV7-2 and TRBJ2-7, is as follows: GAGVSQSPSNKVTEKGKDVELRCDPISGHTALYWYRQSLGQGLEFLIYFQGNSAPDKSGLPSDRFSAERTGGSVSTLTIQRTQQEDSAVYLCASSFLPTYEQYFGPGTRLTVT.

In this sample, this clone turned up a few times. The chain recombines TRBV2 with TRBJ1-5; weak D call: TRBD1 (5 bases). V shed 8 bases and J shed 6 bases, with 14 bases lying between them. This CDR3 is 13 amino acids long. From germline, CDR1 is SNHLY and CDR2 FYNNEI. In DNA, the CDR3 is TGTGCCAGCGGACATGGGGGAGGTCAGCCCCAGCATTTT. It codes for CASGHGGGQPQHF.

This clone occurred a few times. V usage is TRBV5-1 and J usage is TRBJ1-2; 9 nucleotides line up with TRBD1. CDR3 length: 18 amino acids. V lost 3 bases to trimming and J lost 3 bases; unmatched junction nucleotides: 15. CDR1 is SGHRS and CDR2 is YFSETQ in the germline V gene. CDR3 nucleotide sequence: TGCGCCAGCAGCTCACACCGGGACAGGGTATTTAGCGACTATGGCTACACCTTC. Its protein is CASSSHRDRVFSDYGYTF.

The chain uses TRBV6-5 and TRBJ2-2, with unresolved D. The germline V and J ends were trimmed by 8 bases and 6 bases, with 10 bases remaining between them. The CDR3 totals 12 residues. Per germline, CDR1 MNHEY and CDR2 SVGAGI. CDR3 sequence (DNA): TGTGCCAGCCGGAACACGGCCGGGGAGCTGTTTTTT. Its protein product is CASRNTAGELFF.

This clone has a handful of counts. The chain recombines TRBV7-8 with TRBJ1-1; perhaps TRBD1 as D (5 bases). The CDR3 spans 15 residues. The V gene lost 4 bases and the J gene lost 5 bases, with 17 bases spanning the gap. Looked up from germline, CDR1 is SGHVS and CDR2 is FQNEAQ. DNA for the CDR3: TGTGCCAGCAGCTCCGCTAAGGGGCATGGGACTGAAGCTTTCTTT. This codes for CASSSAKGHGTEAFF.

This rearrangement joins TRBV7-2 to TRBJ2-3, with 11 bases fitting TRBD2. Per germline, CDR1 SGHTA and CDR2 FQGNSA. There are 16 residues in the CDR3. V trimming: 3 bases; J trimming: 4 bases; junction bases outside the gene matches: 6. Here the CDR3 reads CASSFKLAGGPDTQYF. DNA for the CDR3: TGTGCCAGCAGCTTTAAGCTAGCGGGGGGCCCAGATACGCAGTATTTT.